These 22 T cell receptor beta chains originate from one sample sequenced in a study of blood T cell repertoires in COVID-19. Produced via immunoSEQ multiplex PCR; TCRdb's table is partial and in-frame only. Of about 380,000 clones listed, about 89% are singletons. Sequences were obtained from PBMCs or T cells enriched from blood (not recorded which). The source is a man aged 25 to 45 who had recovered from COVID-19.

This clone appeared once. The rearrangement links TRBV4-3 to TRBJ1-1, with unresolved D. Germline CDR1 LGHNA, CDR2 YSLEER. The CDR3 runs 16 residues. The V end lost 1 base, the J end lost 7 bases, and 19 bases lay between the germline ends. In DNA form, the CDR3 reads TGCGCCAGCAGCCAAGTGGGATCATGGCAGAGGGTTGAAGCTTTCTTT. The encoded protein is CASSQVGSWQRVEAFF.

CDR3: CASSLSGVASEKLFF. The DNA of the CDR3 is TGTGCCAGCAGCTTATCCGGGGTCGCTTCGGAAAAACTGTTTTTT. This chain joins TRBV11-2 and TRBJ1-4, with D hard to call. This CDR3 is 15 amino acids long. V lost 2 bases to trimming and J lost 8 bases, with 15 bases between them. Germline V gives CDR1 SGHAT, CDR2 FQNNGV.

This clone was seen a few times. The CDR3 region is CASSFLGDYGYTF. The CDR3 DNA reads TGTGCCAGTAGTTTTTTAGGAGACTATGGCTACACCTTC. The V gene is TRBV19, the J gene TRBJ1-2, with no clear D. The CDR3 runs 13 residues. Looked up from germline, CDR1 is LNHDA and CDR2 is SQIVND (reference sequence). With 5 bases removed from V and 3 bases from J, the gap between germline ends came to 10 bases.

V gene TRBV6-5 combines with J gene TRBJ1-1; D gene uncertain. The CDR3 has 14 amino acids. Looked up from germline, CDR1 is MNHEY and CDR2 is SVGAGI. The V end was cut by 5 bases, the J end by 5 bases, with 15 bases between. The chain's CDR3 is CASSPDPGWTEAFF. The DNA for the CDR3 is TGTGCCAGCAGTCCAGATCCAGGCTGGACTGAAGCTTTCTTT.

This chain joins TRBV30 and TRBJ2-1; D may be TRBD2 (5 bases). V was trimmed by 2 bases and J by 10 bases, leaving 9 bases between them. From germline, CDR1 is GTSNPN and CDR2 SVGIG (reference sequence). This CDR3 has 11 amino acids. This CDR3 reads CAWSSGGEQFF. CDR3 in DNA: TGTGCCTGGAGTTCAGGAGGAGAGCAGTTCTTC.

V usage is TRBV2 and J usage is TRBJ1-5; 9 bases are a match to TRBD1. Germline lookup yields CDR1 SNHLY and CDR2 FYNNEI. V lost 4 bases, J lost 4 bases, and 8 bases stayed unmatched. The CDR3 has 16 amino acids. This CDR3 reads CASSGGTGQGNQPQHF. The CDR3 nucleotides are TGTGCCAGCAGTGGGGGGACAGGGCAGGGAAATCAGCCCCAGCATTTT.

Here the CDR3 reads CASSPGGPSNYGYTF. In nucleotides, the CDR3 is TGTGCCAGCAGCCCAGGGGGGCCGTCTAACTATGGCTACACCTTC. The gene calls are TRBV3-1 (or the pseudogene TRBV3-2) and TRBJ1-2; 7 bases are shared with TRBD1. The V segment lost 4 bases and the J segment 0 bases; nucleotides outside the gene matches: 5. CDR1 LGHDT and CDR2 YNNKEL come from the germline V gene (reference sequence). The CDR3 contains 15 residues.

The J gene is TRBJ1-1, the V gene TRBV5-1, with 8 nucleotides matching TRBD1. CDR1 SGHRS and CDR2 YFSETQ come from the germline V gene. This CDR3 contains 15 residues. V trimming: 5 bases; J trimming: 0 bases; junction bases outside the gene matches: 6. In nucleotides, the CDR3 is TGCGCCAGCAGGGTAGTACAGGGGGTGAACACTGAAGCTTTCTTT. Translated, it gives CASRVVQGVNTEAFF.

This sequence joins TRBV7-6 and TRBJ2-7, with 10 bases fitting TRBD1. CDR1 and CDR2 from the germline V gene are SGHVS and FNYEAQ. Losses at the gene ends were 5 bases for V and 6 bases for J; bases not matched to a gene: 10. CDR3 length equals 15 residues. The CDR3 coding sequence is TGTGCCAGCAGCCAAGGGGACAGGGGAGGAGGCGAGCAGTACTTC. Protein sequence: CASSQGDRGGGEQYF.

V gene TRBV30 combines with J gene TRBJ2-2; 8 positions agree with TRBD1. Germline-derived CDR1 and CDR2 are GTSNPN and SVGIG (reference sequence). The CDR3 is 15 amino acids. After removal of 3 bases from V and 5 bases from J, the junction contained 8 bases not matched to a gene. CDR3 bases: TGTGCCTGGAGCCACGCCAGGGGGCGGACCGGGGAGCTGTTTTTT. Amino acids: CAWSHARGRTGELFF.

This clone has only a few counts. CDR3 sequence (DNA): TGTGCCAGTACCCCAGGCTCTGGGGCCAACGTCCTGACTTTC. Its protein product is CASTPGSGANVLTF. The chain uses TRBV19 and TRBJ2-6; D is unresolved. V lost 7 bases and J lost 0, with 7 bases in between. The CDR3 has 14 residues. From germline, CDR1 is LNHDA and CDR2 SQIVND (reference sequence).

The chain is built from TRBV19 and TRBJ2-4, with D perhaps TRBD2 (5 bases). The germline V and J ends were trimmed by 3 bases and 7 bases, with 19 bases remaining between them. Germline loops: CDR1 LNHDA, CDR2 SQIVND (reference sequence). The CDR3 has 16 amino acids. The CDR3 protein is CASSIFGIEGGNIQYF. The CDR3 coding sequence is TGTGCCAGTAGTATCTTCGGGATTGAGGGTGGGAACATTCAGTACTTC.

This clone appeared a single time. V gene TRBV6-2 or TRBV6-3 combines with J gene TRBJ1-2; 10 bases line up with TRBD1. V dropped 5 bases and J dropped 7; count of bases not matched to a gene: 10. Looked up from germline, CDR1 is MNHEY and CDR2 is SVGEGT. The CDR3 has 15 amino acids. In DNA form, the CDR3 reads TGTGCCAGCAGTACCGCCGGGACAGGGGCGGCTGGCTACACCTTC. It specifies CASSTAGTGAAGYTF.

V is TRBV12-3 or TRBV12-4 and J is TRBJ1-5; D is unresolved. Deletions cut 7 bases from V and 1 base from J, with 5 bases between. The CDR3 runs 12 residues. This CDR3 is CASTESNQPQHF. The CDR3 DNA reads TGTGCCAGCACCGAGAGCAATCAGCCCCAGCATTTT.

This clone was counted once. This chain connects TRBV6-5 to TRBJ1-3; D gene ambiguous. The V end lost 2 bases, the J end lost 0 bases, and 5 bases lay between the germline ends. Germline loops: CDR1 MNHEY, CDR2 SVGAGI. CDR3 size: 14 residues. The CDR3 sequence: CASSYSPSGNTIYF. The CDR3 bases are TGTGCCAGCAGTTACAGCCCCTCTGGAAACACCATATATTTT.

The chain combines TRBV11-2 with TRBJ2-7; TRBD1 matches at 8 bases. This CDR3 has 13 residues. The ends lost 5 bases at V and 5 bases at J; junction bases unmatched: 5. CDR1 is SGHAT and CDR2 is FQNNGV in the germline V gene. The CDR3 DNA reads as TGTGCCAGCAGCCCCCAGGGGGCCCACGAGCAGTACTTC. Protein product: CASSPQGAHEQYF.

The rearrangement links TRBV27 to TRBJ1-5; D is unclear. This CDR3 is built from 16 residues. Germline-derived CDR1 and CDR2 are MNHEY and SMNVEV (reference sequence). Trimming took off 5 bases at V and 2 bases at J, with 16 bases between the two ends. CDR3 in DNA: TGTGCCAGCAGTCTCACACCTCTCCTGGGCAATCAGCCCCAGCATTTT. This gives the protein CASSLTPLLGNQPQHF.

The rearrangement links TRBV19 to TRBJ2-3; 10 bases align to TRBD2. CDR1 and CDR2 (germline): LNHDA, SQIVND (reference sequence). After removal of 2 bases from V and 6 bases from J, the junction contained 14 bases not matched to a gene. The CDR3 spans 18 residues. CDR3 coding DNA: TGTGCCAGTAGTATATTGGCTAGCGGGGGCACGATGGGGGATACGCAGTATTTT. This encodes CASSILASGGTMGDTQYF. The whole variable domain, remainder taken from reference TRBV19 and TRBJ2-3, is DGGITQSPKYLFRKEGQNVTLSCEQNLNHDAMYWYRQDPGQGLRLIYYSQIVNDFQKGDIAEGYSVSREKKESFPLTVTSAQKNPTAFYLCASSILASGGTMGDTQYFGPGTRLTVL.

The chain employs TRBV7-8 and TRBJ1-6; 7 bases map to TRBD1. V trimming: 5 bases; J trimming: 7 bases; junction bases outside the gene matches: 2. Germline V gene sequence: CDR1 SGHVS, CDR2 FQNEAQ. This CDR3 is 13 amino acids long. CDR3 nucleotides: TGTGCCAGCAGCAGGGGACAGAATTCACCCCTCCACTTT. It encodes CASSRGQNSPLHF.

The chain links TRBV30 to TRBJ2-3, with 11 bases matching TRBD2. Germline assignment: CDR1 GTSNPN and CDR2 SVGIG (reference sequence). With V trimmed by 4 bases and J by 2 bases, 2 bases remained unmatched. The CDR3 runs to 14 residues. The CDR3 DNA reads as TGTGCCTGGATAGCGGGGGGGATCACAGATACGCAGTATTTT. This gives the protein CAWIAGGITDTQYF.

This clone was seen a single time. The rearrangement uses TRBV6-6 and TRBJ1-3, with 9 bases aligning to TRBD1. From germline, CDR1 is MNHNY and CDR2 SVGAGI (reference sequence). V lost 4 bases, J lost 2 bases, and 3 bases stayed unmatched. This CDR3 contains 15 residues. CDR3 amino acids: CASSSGTGPGNTIYF. CDR3 in DNA: TGTGCCAGCAGTTCCGGGACAGGGCCTGGAAACACCATATATTTT.

The V and J genes are TRBV24-1 and TRBJ1-2; tentative D call: TRBD1 (5 bases). V lost 3 bases to trimming and J lost 7 bases, with 14 bases between them. The CDR3 extends over 14 amino acids. From germline, CDR1 is KGHDR and CDR2 SFDVKD. CDR3 loop: CATSDGDSRGGYTF. CDR3 DNA sequence: TGTGCCACCAGTGATGGGGACTCGCGTGGTGGCTACACCTTC.